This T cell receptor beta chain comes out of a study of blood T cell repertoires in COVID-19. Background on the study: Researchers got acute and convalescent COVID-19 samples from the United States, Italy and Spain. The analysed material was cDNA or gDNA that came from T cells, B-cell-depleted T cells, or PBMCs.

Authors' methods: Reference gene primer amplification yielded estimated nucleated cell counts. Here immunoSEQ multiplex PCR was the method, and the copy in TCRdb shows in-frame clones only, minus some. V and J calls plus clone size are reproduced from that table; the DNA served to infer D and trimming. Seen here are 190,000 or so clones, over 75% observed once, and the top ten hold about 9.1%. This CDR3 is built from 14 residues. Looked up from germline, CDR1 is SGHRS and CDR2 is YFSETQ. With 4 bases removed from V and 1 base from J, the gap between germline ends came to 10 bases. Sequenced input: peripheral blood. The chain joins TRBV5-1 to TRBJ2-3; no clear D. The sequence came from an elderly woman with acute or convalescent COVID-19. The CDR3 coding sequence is TGCGCCAGCAGCCTGGGTCGGGGCACAGATACGCAGTATTTT. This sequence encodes CASSLGRGTDTQYF.